The next 27 T cell receptor beta chains were all read from a single sample in a study of cytomegalovirus exposure and HLA in healthy donors. The PCR employed 60 Vbeta primers together with 13 Jbeta primers. TCRdb's table, derived via immunoSEQ multiplex PCR, lists solely in-frame clones and lacks some. The sample records 90,000 to 140,000 clones, approximately 83% being singletons. What was sequenced was PBMCs. All receptors come from a young man in good health and CMV-seronegative.

The chain links TRBV5-4 to TRBJ1-1; 7 bases line up with TRBD1. The J segment lost 1 base and the V segment lost 4 bases, leaving 4 bases of the junction unmatched. The CDR3 totals 14 residues. Looked up from germline, CDR1 is SGHNT and CDR2 is YYREEE (reference sequence). The CDR3 region has the DNA TGTGCCAGCAGCCCCGGGACAGCGAACACTGAAGCTTTCTTT. It translates to CASSPGTANTEAFF.

This CDR3 is CASSERGPYGYTF. In nucleotides, the CDR3 is TGTGCCAGCAGTGAAAGGGGTCCGTATGGCTACACCTTC. This chain joins TRBV25-1 and TRBJ1-2; D may be TRBD1 (5 bases). The CDR3 covers 13 residues. The ends were cut back, 2 bases at V and 5 bases at J, with 9 bases in the middle. CDR1 and CDR2 (germline): MGHDK, SYGVNS.

The chain is built from TRBV28 and TRBJ2-3, with a possible D match to TRBD1 (6 bases). Germline assignment: CDR1 MDHEN and CDR2 SYDVKM. The CDR3 has 15 amino acids. The V and J ends lost 4 bases and 2 bases respectively, with 13 bases between them. CDR3 sequence reads: CASSWTATNTDTQYF. The CDR3, as DNA: TGTGCCAGCAGTTGGACAGCTACTAACACAGATACGCAGTATTTT.

The V and J genes are TRBV27 and TRBJ2-7; 8 bases line up with TRBD2. Trimming at V came to 8 bases and at J to 1 base, leaving 4 bases not matched to a gene. From germline, CDR1 is MNHEY and CDR2 SMNVEV (reference sequence). CDR3 size: 13 residues. CDR3 in amino acids: CASSGGSSYEQYF. The CDR3 DNA is TGTGCCAGCTCGGGGGGGTCTTCCTACGAGCAGTACTTC.

This clone was seen a single time. V and J are TRBV5-4 and TRBJ2-5, with 8 positions matching TRBD1. Germline V lookup: CDR1 SGHNT, CDR2 YYREEE (reference sequence). V was clipped by 6 bases and J by 0 bases; unmatched bases: 7. The CDR3 is 15 amino acids. The CDR3 coding sequence is TGTGCCAGCACCCCGACAGGGGATAACCAAGAGACCCAGTACTTC. It encodes CASTPTGDNQETQYF.

The rearrangement links TRBV11-1 to TRBJ2-3; TRBD2 agrees at 11 bases. Germline loops: CDR1 SGHAT, CDR2 FQDESV (reference sequence). This CDR3 contains 13 residues. The V gene end was trimmed by 4 bases and the J gene end by 14 bases; junction bases not matched to a gene: 8. CDR3 amino acids: CASSSPTSGVGYF. The CDR3 DNA is TGTGCCAGCAGCTCCCCGACTAGCGGGGTGGGGTATTTT. Full variable domain (missing parts from reference TRBV11-1 and TRBJ2-3): EAEVAQSPRYKITEKSQAVAFWCDPISGHATLYWYRQILGQGPELLVQFQDESVVDDSQLPKDRFSAERLKGVDSTLKIQPAELGDSAMYLCASSSPTSGVGYFGPGTRLTVL.

This sequence joins TRBV5-1 and TRBJ2-2; 8 bases line up with TRBD1. Germline CDR1 is SGHRS and CDR2 is YFSETQ. The V segment lost 4 bases and the J segment 0 bases; nucleotides outside the gene matches: 5. The CDR3 is 16 residues long. The DNA of the CDR3 is TGCGCCAGCAGCCCGGGACAGGTTTCGAACACCGGGGAGCTGTTTTTT. Amino acids: CASSPGQVSNTGELFF.

With respect to this clone: Within the sample, other DNA sequences also encode this same CDR3. The gene calls are TRBV19 and TRBJ1-1; possibly TRBD1 for D (5 bases). CDR3 length equals 12 residues. The V gene's germline CDR1 is LNHDA and CDR2 SQIVND (reference sequence). V was shortened by 6 bases and J by 4 bases, with 9 bases between the two germline ends. The CDR3 loop is CASRRGVTEAFF. The CDR3 nucleotides are TGTGCCAGTAGGCGGGGGGTCACTGAAGCTTTCTTT.

The rearrangement uses TRBV6-5 and TRBJ1-1; 8 nucleotides line up with TRBD1. Germline values: CDR1 MNHEY, CDR2 SVGAGI. CDR3 length equals 15 residues. J was trimmed by 6 bases and V by 1 base; bases with no gene match: 7. The CDR3 sequence is CASSYFGQGGAEAFF. The CDR3 DNA reads TGTGCCAGCAGTTACTTTGGACAGGGTGGGGCTGAAGCTTTCTTT.

On this clone itself: One junction end does not reproduce the germline sequence, and a read error may be involved. The gene calls are TRBV7-7 and TRBJ2-2, with 14 bases fitting TRBD2. From germline, CDR1 is SSHAT and CDR2 FNYEAQ (reference sequence). The CDR3 has 17 residues. CDR3 residues: CASSLGTSGSRTGELFF. Here the CDR3 DNA reads TGTGCTAGCAGCTTAGGGACTAGCGGGAGCAGAACCGGGGAGCTGTTTTTT.

The rearrangement links TRBV29-1 to TRBJ2-2; the D is unclear. Trimming pared 5 bases from V and 2 bases from J, leaving 18 bases between. Germline values: CDR1 SQVTM, CDR2 ANQGSEA. This CDR3 is built from 16 residues. For the CDR3, the DNA is TGCAGCGTTCAGATTTGGAGTCATCAAAACACCGGGGAGCTGTTTTTT. It yields the protein CSVQIWSHQNTGELFF.

The chain is built from TRBV4-3 and TRBJ1-2, with a possible D match to TRBD1 (6 bases). CDR3 length equals 14 residues. Trimming took 1 base from V and 6 from J, leaving 12 bases between them. Germline-derived CDR1 and CDR2 are LGHNA and YSLEER. CDR3 region: CASSQVGGGNGYTF. The CDR3 DNA is TGCGCCAGCAGCCAAGTCGGGGGGGGCAATGGCTACACCTTC.

The rearrangement joins TRBV9 to TRBJ2-1, with D perhaps TRBD1 (6 bases). With 0 bases removed from V and 7 bases from J, the gap between germline ends came to 8 bases. This CDR3 has 13 amino acids. CDR1 and CDR2 (germline): SGDLS, YYNGEE. The CDR3 here is CASSVDQGNEQFF. As DNA, the CDR3 is TGTGCCAGCAGCGTAGATCAGGGGAATGAGCAGTTCTTC.

The chain couples TRBV7-2 to TRBJ1-3; D unresolved. Trimming stripped 4 bases from V and 0 bases from J, with 10 bases between. Germline V gene data show CDR1 as SGHTA and CDR2 as FQGNSA. CDR3 length: 15 residues. The CDR3 nucleotides read TGTGCCAGCAGCTCTCGGACTGACTCTGGAAACACCATATATTTT. This gives the protein CASSSRTDSGNTIYF.

J is TRBJ2-1 and V is TRBV19, with 9 bases lining up with TRBD2. Germline-derived CDR1 and CDR2 are LNHDA and SQIVND (reference sequence). CDR3 length equals 15 residues. Trimming took 5 bases from V and 0 from J; bases not matched to a gene: 2. DNA of the CDR3: TGTGCCAGTAGTCTAGCGGGGAGCTCCTACAATGAGCAGTTCTTC. It is translated as CASSLAGSSYNEQFF.

The V and J genes are TRBV30 and TRBJ2-7; D is uncertain. V dropped 0 bases and J dropped 2 bases, with 14 bases sitting between them. Per the germline V gene, CDR1 is GTSNPN and CDR2 is SVGIG (reference sequence). This CDR3 spans 15 amino acids. CDR3 loop: CAWSVRRISPYEQYF. Written as DNA, the CDR3 is TGTGCCTGGAGTGTACGGCGGATCTCCCCCTACGAGCAGTACTTC.

This chain links TRBV9 with TRBJ2-5; the D is unclear. From germline, CDR1 is SGDLS and CDR2 YYNGEE. Deletions cut 4 bases from V and 2 bases from J, with 12 bases between. The CDR3 sequence is 14 residues long. DNA for the CDR3: TGTGCCAGCAGCACCACTGATCGGCAAGAGACCCAGTACTTC. It yields the protein CASSTTDRQETQYF.

A few counts support this clone. The J gene is TRBJ1-1, the V gene TRBV4-1; no definite D call. The CDR3 is 14 amino acids. Germline V gives CDR1 MGHRA, CDR2 YSYEKL. The V gene lost 4 bases and the J gene lost 0 bases, with 9 bases spanning the gap. For the CDR3, the DNA is TGCGCCAGCAGCCCGGACGGGGTGAACACTGAAGCTTTCTTT. It specifies CASSPDGVNTEAFF.

The chain has TRBV7-9 and TRBJ2-1, with 8 bases identical to TRBD2. From germline, CDR1 is SEHNR and CDR2 FQNEAQ (reference sequence). The V segment lost 5 bases and the J segment 5 bases; nucleotides outside the gene matches: 11. The CDR3 has 16 amino acids. The DNA of the CDR3 is TGTGCCAGCAGCCCAGGAGTGGGACTAGGAAACAATGAGCAGTTCTTC. Protein product: CASSPGVGLGNNEQFF.

The gene calls are TRBV6-5 and TRBJ2-4; D call uncertain. Germline V gene sequence: CDR1 MNHEY, CDR2 SVGAGI. V lost 6 bases, J lost 9 bases, and 12 bases lay in between. The CDR3 extends over 12 amino acids. CDR3 nucleotides: TGTGCCAGCAGAGACACGTCCGGCATTCAGTACTTC. This encodes CASRDTSGIQYF.

J is TRBJ1-6 and V is TRBV13; D not resolved. The CDR3 contains 16 residues. The V gene's germline CDR1 is PRHDT and CDR2 FYEKMQ (reference sequence). Trimming cost V 5 bases and J 7 bases, with 18 bases left between them. In DNA, the CDR3 is TGTGCCAGCAGCGTGTACACTGACTTACCGAATTCACCCCTCCACTTT. This translates into CASSVYTDLPNSPLHF.

The V and J genes are TRBV6-5 and TRBJ2-3; TRBD2 is a possible D gene (6 bases). The germline gives CDR1 MNHEY, CDR2 SVGAGI. The germline V and J ends were trimmed by 6 bases and 5 bases, with 9 bases remaining between them. The CDR3 is 12 residues long. The CDR3 region is CASREGLDTQYF. In DNA form, the CDR3 reads TGTGCCAGCAGGGAGGGACTAGATACGCAGTATTTT.

This clone was seen just once. The J gene is TRBJ1-3, the V gene TRBV7-6; 7 positions agree with TRBD1. The CDR3 is made up of 16 amino acids. The trim removed 5 bases at V and 3 bases at J, leaving 10 bases unmatched. In germline, CDR1 is SGHVS, CDR2 FNYEAQ. The CDR3: CASSTRQGADGNTIYF. The CDR3 coding sequence is TGTGCCAGCAGCACCCGACAGGGAGCAGATGGAAACACCATATATTTT.

This CDR3 reads CASTLTNYGYTF. CDR3 bases: TGTGCCAGCACGTTAACTAACTATGGCTACACCTTC. This rearrangement joins TRBV2 to TRBJ1-2, with D unresolved. The V end was cut by 7 bases, the J end by 0 bases, with 6 bases between. Germline V gene lookup returns CDR1 SNHLY and CDR2 FYNNEI. The CDR3 contains 12 residues.

V gene TRBV28 combines with J gene TRBJ1-5; TRBD1 aligns across 12 bases. Germline-derived CDR1 and CDR2 are MDHEN and SYDVKM. This CDR3 contains 19 residues. The ends lost 6 bases at V and 4 bases at J; junction bases unmatched: 16. This chain's CDR3 is CASSYYLRDRGPVNQPQHF. The CDR3 DNA is TGTGCCAGCAGCTATTACCTTCGGGACAGGGGGCCAGTGAATCAGCCCCAGCATTTT.

The V and J genes are TRBV28 and TRBJ1-2; D unresolved. Per germline, CDR1 MDHEN and CDR2 SYDVKM. The CDR3 contains 15 residues. V was shortened by 1 base and J by 7 bases, with 16 bases between the two germline ends. The CDR3 spells CASSLSRPDAGGYTF. Here the CDR3 DNA reads TGTGCCAGCAGTTTATCTCGGCCCGATGCGGGTGGCTACACCTTC.

V usage is TRBV7-8 and J usage is TRBJ1-1, with D perhaps matching TRBD1 (6 bases). Germline values: CDR1 SGHVS, CDR2 FQNEAQ. This CDR3 spans 13 amino acids. V was trimmed by 6 bases and J by 2 bases, leaving 10 bases between them. CDR3 residues: CASRKDSNTEAFF. CDR3 DNA: TGTGCCAGCAGGAAGGACAGCAACACTGAAGCTTTCTTT. The entire variable domain, with the rest obtained from reference TRBV7-8 and TRBJ1-1, is as follows: GAGVSQSPRYKVAKRGQDVALRCDPISGHVSLFWYQQALGQGPEFLTYFQNEAQLDKSGLPSDRFFAERPEGSVSTLKIQRTQQEDSAVYLCASRKDSNTEAFFGQGTRLTVV.